This is a list of T cell receptor beta chains from one sample in a study of STAT5B mutations in CD4+ large granular lymphocyte leukemia. The assay was immunoSEQ multiplex PCR, and TCRdb's table has in-frame clones only and misses some. This table holds more than 25,000 clones, about three quarters found once. Sequences were obtained from CD4+ T cells from blood buffy coats. The receptors shown here come from a human donor in good health. Each CDR3 is given with its conserved first and last residue. D genes are given only for firm matches. Rows give clone size only sometimes, using once, few, many, or a class for an expanded clone.

abundance: -; d_gene: -; v_gene: TRBV11-2; j_gene: TRBJ2-5; CDR3nt: TGTGCCAGCAGCTTATTTGAGACCCAGTACTTC; CDR3aa: CASSLFETQYF
abundance: -; d_gene: -; v_gene: TRBV11-1; j_gene: TRBJ1-2; CDR3nt: TGTGCCAGCAGCTTTCCAGGCTTGGACTATGGCTACACCTTC; CDR3aa: CASSFPGLDYGYTF
abundance: -; d_gene: -; v_gene: TRBV6-1; j_gene: TRBJ1-4; CDR3nt: TGTGCCAGCAGTGAGGGGGACATAAAGGAAAAACTGTTTTTT; CDR3aa: CASSEGDIKEKLFF
abundance: -; d_gene: -; v_gene: TRBV30; j_gene: TRBJ2-5; CDR3nt: TGTGCCTGGAGTGTCACAGGGACGGAGACCCAGTACTTC; CDR3aa: CAWSVTGTETQYF
abundance: -; d_gene: -; v_gene: TRBV6-1; j_gene: TRBJ2-1; CDR3nt: TGTGCCAGCAGGGAGTCGAGCTCCTACAATGAGCAGTTCTTC; CDR3aa: CASRESSSYNEQFF
abundance: few; d_gene: TRBD1; v_gene: TRBV10-3; j_gene: TRBJ1-3; CDR3nt: TGTGCCATCAGAAGACAGGGCTCTGGAAACACCATATATTTT; CDR3aa: CAIRRQGSGNTIYF
abundance: few; d_gene: TRBD1; v_gene: TRBV6-5; j_gene: TRBJ1-2; CDR3nt: TGTGCCAGCAGTTCCCGACAGGGCAATGGCTACACCTTC; CDR3aa: CASSSRQGNGYTF
abundance: -; d_gene: TRBD1; v_gene: TRBV28; j_gene: TRBJ2-7; CDR3nt: TGTGCCAGCAGTGAGGGACAGGGGTACGAGCAGTACTTC; CDR3aa: CASSEGQGYEQYF
abundance: once; d_gene: TRBD1; v_gene: TRBV28; j_gene: TRBJ1-2; CDR3nt: TGTGCCAGCAGACCGACAGGGGGACACGGCTACACCTTC; CDR3aa: CASRPTGGHGYTF
abundance: -; d_gene: TRBD2; v_gene: TRBV5-1; j_gene: TRBJ2-3; CDR3nt: TGCGCCAGCAGCTTGGTACTAGCGGGAGGACTAGATACGCAGTATTTT; CDR3aa: CASSLVLAGGLDTQYF
abundance: -; d_gene: -; v_gene: TRBV6-1; j_gene: TRBJ1-5; CDR3nt: TGTGCCAGCAGTGAAATGTGGGCAGCTAGCAATCAGCCCCAGCATTTT; CDR3aa: CASSEMWAASNQPQHF
abundance: -; d_gene: -; v_gene: TRBV11-2; j_gene: TRBJ1-2; CDR3nt: TGTGCCAGCAGCTTAGGACAGCCCTATGGCTACACCTTC; CDR3aa: CASSLGQPYGYTF
abundance: -; d_gene: -; v_gene: TRBV18; j_gene: TRBJ2-3; CDR3nt: TGTGCCAGCTCACCCCGCACAGATACGCAGTATTTT; CDR3aa: CASSPRTDTQYF
abundance: -; d_gene: -; v_gene: TRBV18; j_gene: TRBJ1-6; CDR3nt: TGTGCCAGCTCACCGCGGGAGGCAGATAATTCACCCCTCCACTTT; CDR3aa: CASSPREADNSPLHF
abundance: -; d_gene: -; v_gene: TRBV27; j_gene: TRBJ2-3; CDR3nt: TGTGCCAGCAGTTCGTACCTCACAGATACGCAGTATTTT; CDR3aa: CASSSYLTDTQYF
abundance: few; d_gene: -; v_gene: TRBV4-2; j_gene: TRBJ1-4; CDR3nt: TGTGCCAGCAGCCAAGTTCTGCAAAATGAAAAACTGTTTTTT; CDR3aa: CASSQVLQNEKLFF
abundance: -; d_gene: -; v_gene: TRBV7-9; j_gene: TRBJ1-6; CDR3nt: TGTGCCAGCAGCGAACGATCAGGGGTTAATTCACCCCTCCACTTT; CDR3aa: CASSERSGVNSPLHF
abundance: -; d_gene: -; v_gene: TRBV27; j_gene: TRBJ1-2; CDR3nt: TGTGCCAGCAGTTCGCTGGGGGGGGAGGGCGGCTACACCTTC; CDR3aa: CASSSLGGEGGYTF
abundance: once; d_gene: -; v_gene: TRBV27; j_gene: TRBJ2-2; CDR3nt: TGTGCCAGCAGTTTATTTGGGGGCGCGCCCGGGGAGCTGTTTTTT; CDR3aa: CASSLFGGAPGELFF
abundance: -; d_gene: -; v_gene: TRBV10-1; j_gene: TRBJ2-2; CDR3nt: TGCGCCAGCAGTGAGGGGTTGGGCAGCATCGCGAACACCGGGGAGCTGTTTTTT; CDR3aa: CASSEGLGSIANTGELFF
abundance: -; d_gene: -; v_gene: TRBV28; j_gene: TRBJ2-1; CDR3nt: TGTGCCAGCAGTTCGTCGGCGGGGGCAGACAATGAGCAGTTCTTC; CDR3aa: CASSSSAGADNEQFF
abundance: -; d_gene: -; v_gene: TRBV2; j_gene: TRBJ2-7; CDR3nt: TGTGCCAGCAGTGAGGGACACTCCTACGAGCAGTACTTC; CDR3aa: CASSEGHSYEQYF
abundance: -; d_gene: -; v_gene: TRBV19; j_gene: TRBJ1-3; CDR3nt: TGTGCCAGTAGCAAGGGGACTGGAAACACCATATATTTT; CDR3aa: CASSKGTGNTIYF
abundance: -; d_gene: TRBD1; v_gene: TRBV7-9; j_gene: TRBJ1-1; CDR3nt: TGTGCCAGCAGCAGGACAGGGGGCGCGACCAGCACTGAAGCTTTCTTT; CDR3aa: CASSRTGGATSTEAFF
abundance: few; d_gene: -; v_gene: TRBV9; j_gene: TRBJ2-5; CDR3nt: TGTGCCAGCAGCGTTGGCAACCAAGAGACCCAGTACTTC; CDR3aa: CASSVGNQETQYF
abundance: -; d_gene: -; v_gene: TRBV7-9; j_gene: TRBJ2-2; CDR3nt: TGTGCCAGCAGCCGGATAGCGAACACCGGGGAGCTGTTTTTT; CDR3aa: CASSRIANTGELFF
abundance: -; d_gene: TRBD2; v_gene: TRBV6-5; j_gene: TRBJ2-1; CDR3nt: TGTGCCAGCAGCACTCCGGGGGGGTGGAATGAGCAGTTCTTC; CDR3aa: CASSTPGGWNEQFF
abundance: -; d_gene: -; v_gene: TRBV30; j_gene: TRBJ1-2; CDR3nt: TGTGCCTGGAGTGTACGAGGGGGGGGTGGCTACACCTTC; CDR3aa: CAWSVRGGGGYTF
abundance: -; d_gene: -; v_gene: TRBV27; j_gene: TRBJ1-1; CDR3nt: TGTGCCAGCAGTTTAGGAGGGCGGCAGAGGGATGAAGCTTTCTTT; CDR3aa: CASSLGGRQRDEAFF
abundance: -; d_gene: -; v_gene: TRBV10-1; j_gene: TRBJ2-2; CDR3nt: TGCGCCAGCAGTGGGGGGTCGAACACCGGGGAGCTGTTTTTT; CDR3aa: CASSGGSNTGELFF
abundance: -; d_gene: -; v_gene: TRBV27; j_gene: TRBJ2-5; CDR3nt: TGTGCCAGCGGGGGTATCGGACAAGAGACCCAGTACTTC; CDR3aa: CASGGIGQETQYF
abundance: -; d_gene: TRBD1; v_gene: TRBV6-1; j_gene: TRBJ1-1; CDR3nt: TGTGCCAGCAGTTGGATGACAGGGTTGGATGAAGCTTTCTTT; CDR3aa: CASSWMTGLDEAFF
abundance: -; d_gene: -; v_gene: TRBV27; j_gene: TRBJ2-2; CDR3nt: TGTGCCAGCCCGAGAGCGGACCGGCGGGCCGGGGAGCTGTTTTTT; CDR3aa: CASPRADRRAGELFF
abundance: -; d_gene: -; v_gene: TRBV2; j_gene: TRBJ2-1; CDR3nt: TGTGCCAGCAGTGAAGTCAATGAGCAGTTCTTC; CDR3aa: CASSEVNEQFF
abundance: once; d_gene: TRBD2; v_gene: TRBV18; j_gene: TRBJ2-3; CDR3nt: TGTGCCAGCTCACCACGGGTAGCGGGAAGCACAGATACGCAGTATTTT; CDR3aa: CASSPRVAGSTDTQYF
abundance: -; d_gene: TRBD2; v_gene: TRBV30; j_gene: TRBJ2-1; CDR3nt: TGTGCCTGGAGTCCGGGGGCTAGCGGGAATGAGCAGTTCTTC; CDR3aa: CAWSPGASGNEQFF
abundance: -; d_gene: TRBD2; v_gene: TRBV27; j_gene: TRBJ2-1; CDR3nt: TGTGCCAGCAGCAGGCCCTCAGCGGGGGGGACGGGTGAGCAGTTCTTC; CDR3aa: CASSRPSAGGTGEQFF
abundance: -; d_gene: -; v_gene: TRBV7-3; j_gene: TRBJ1-6; CDR3nt: TGTGCCAGCAGCCGGGACACAGCACATAATTCACCCCTCCACTTT; CDR3aa: CASSRDTAHNSPLHF
abundance: -; d_gene: TRBD1; v_gene: TRBV13; j_gene: TRBJ1-1; CDR3nt: TGTGCCAGCAGCCCAAGGACAGGGTACACTGAAGCTTTCTTT; CDR3aa: CASSPRTGYTEAFF
abundance: -; d_gene: TRBD2; v_gene: TRBV7-2; j_gene: TRBJ2-2; CDR3nt: TGTGCCAGCAGCCCCCGGACTAGCGGGGGGGCCGGGGAGCTGTTTTTT; CDR3aa: CASSPRTSGGAGELFF
abundance: -; d_gene: TRBD1; v_gene: TRBV4-1; j_gene: TRBJ2-6; CDR3nt: TGCGCCAGCGGGGGACAGTCCTCTGGGGCCAACGTCCTGACTTTC; CDR3aa: CASGGQSSGANVLTF
abundance: -; d_gene: -; v_gene: TRBV28; j_gene: TRBJ2-7; CDR3nt: TGTGCCAGCAGTTTCGGGACTGGGCTCTCCTACGAGCAGTACTTC; CDR3aa: CASSFGTGLSYEQYF
abundance: -; d_gene: -; v_gene: TRBV5-1; j_gene: TRBJ2-6; CDR3nt: TGCGCCAGCAGCCCCCCTTGGACGGGTGGCAACGTCCTGACTTTC; CDR3aa: CASSPPWTGGNVLTF
abundance: -; d_gene: -; v_gene: TRBV4-1; j_gene: TRBJ2-3; CDR3nt: TGCGCCAGCAGCCAAGATAGGACTAGCACAGATACGCAGTATTTT; CDR3aa: CASSQDRTSTDTQYF
abundance: few; d_gene: -; v_gene: TRBV6-1; j_gene: TRBJ1-5; CDR3nt: TGTGCCAGCAGGGATAACCTGGATCAGCCCCAGCATTTT; CDR3aa: CASRDNLDQPQHF
abundance: -; d_gene: -; v_gene: TRBV7-3; j_gene: TRBJ2-5; CDR3nt: TGTGCCAGCGGCCAAACCAGAGAGGAGACCCAGTACTTC; CDR3aa: CASGQTREETQYF
abundance: -; d_gene: -; v_gene: TRBV10-2; j_gene: TRBJ2-3; CDR3nt: TGCGCCAGCAGTGAGTTAGGGTTTTCCACAGATACGCAGTATTTT; CDR3aa: CASSELGFSTDTQYF
abundance: -; d_gene: -; v_gene: TRBV6-1; j_gene: TRBJ1-6; CDR3nt: TGTGCCAGCAGTGAGACCTATAATTCACCCCTCCACTTT; CDR3aa: CASSETYNSPLHF
abundance: few; d_gene: -; v_gene: TRBV10-2; j_gene: TRBJ1-5; CDR3nt: TGCGCCAGCAACCCGGACAAAGATCAGCCCCAGCATTTT; CDR3aa: CASNPDKDQPQHF
abundance: -; d_gene: TRBD1; v_gene: TRBV27; j_gene: TRBJ2-7; CDR3nt: TGTGCCAGCAGTTTTGGGGACAGTAGCACCTACGAGCAGTACTTC; CDR3aa: CASSFGDSSTYEQYF
abundance: -; d_gene: -; v_gene: TRBV7-6; j_gene: TRBJ1-6; CDR3nt: TGTGCCAGCAGCTTGCAGGGAGGGGGAATTTCACCCCTCCACTTT; CDR3aa: CASSLQGGGISPLHF
abundance: -; d_gene: -; v_gene: TRBV5-1; j_gene: TRBJ2-7; CDR3nt: TGCGCCAGCAGCTCCGGACAGACCTACGAGCAGTACTTC; CDR3aa: CASSSGQTYEQYF
abundance: -; d_gene: TRBD1; v_gene: TRBV5-1; j_gene: TRBJ1-3; CDR3nt: TGCGCCAGCAGCTTGGATCGGACAGGGGGCCAAGGAAACACCATATATTTT; CDR3aa: CASSLDRTGGQGNTIYF
abundance: few; d_gene: TRBD1; v_gene: TRBV7-9; j_gene: TRBJ1-4; CDR3nt: TGTGCCAGCAGCTCAACGGACAGGGGAGGAGGGGGTGAAAAACTGTTTTTT; CDR3aa: CASSSTDRGGGGEKLFF
abundance: -; d_gene: TRBD2; v_gene: TRBV7-9; j_gene: TRBJ2-1; CDR3nt: TGTGCCAGCAGCTTAGGACTAGCGGGTTACAATGAGCAGTTCTTC; CDR3aa: CASSLGLAGYNEQFF